The 17 T cell receptor beta chains in this list originate from one sample, sequenced in a study of blood T cell repertoires in COVID-19. Method: immunoSEQ multiplex PCR; TCRdb's copy keeps in-frame clones and lacks some. The sample has about 270,000 clones; more than 75% are singletons. Sequencing used PBMCs or T cells enriched from blood (not recorded which). These TCRs come from a man in his late teens or twenties who had recovered from COVID-19.

This chain links TRBV11-2 with TRBJ1-5, with a weak D call TRBD1 (5 bases). With 1 base removed from V and 2 bases from J, the gap between germline ends came to 9 bases. The CDR3 is 15 amino acids. In germline, CDR1 is SGHAT, CDR2 FQNNGV. The CDR3, as DNA: TGTGCCAGCAGCTTAGCAGGGCTGGGCAATCAGCCCCAGCATTTT. Encoded protein: CASSLAGLGNQPQHF.

The V call is TRBV3-1 (or the pseudogene TRBV3-2), the J call TRBJ1-1; D is possibly TRBD1 (5 bases). The length of the CDR3 is 11 residues. CDR1 and CDR2 (germline): LGHDT, YNNKEL (reference sequence). Trimming stripped 6 bases from V and 5 bases from J, with 7 bases between. The CDR3 DNA reads TGTGCCAGCAGGTCAGGGACTGAAGCTTTCTTT. It translates to CASRSGTEAFF.

The chain has TRBV5-5 and TRBJ1-3; D not certain. The CDR3 contains 16 residues. Germline V gene sequence: CDR1 SGHKS, CDR2 YYEKEE (reference sequence). Trimming left V 2 bases short and J 0 bases short, with 12 bases between. CDR3: CASSFDYRSSGNTIYF. The CDR3 DNA follows: TGTGCCAGCAGCTTCGACTACCGGAGCTCTGGAAACACCATATATTTT.

The chain is built from TRBV7-2 and TRBJ1-2; 9 nucleotides agree with TRBD1. CDR1 is SGHTA, CDR2 FQGNSA, per germline. This CDR3 is 15 amino acids long. The V and J ends lost 1 base and 6 bases, in that order; junction bases with no gene match: 6. The DNA for the CDR3 is TGTGCCAGCAGCTTAGAGACAGGGGGACGTGATGGCTACACCTTC. Translation: CASSLETGGRDGYTF.

The gene calls are TRBV7-2 and TRBJ2-7, with 8 bases matching TRBD2. This CDR3 comprises 15 residues. J lost 3 bases, V lost 1 base, and 5 bases had no gene match. Germline V CDR1 and CDR2: SGHTA, FQGNSA. The CDR3: CASSLGFAGGYEQYF. DNA for the CDR3: TGTGCCAGCAGCTTAGGGTTCGCGGGGGGCTACGAGCAGTACTTC.

J is TRBJ1-2 and V is TRBV5-1; 7 bases agree with TRBD1. The V and J ends lost 1 base and 6 bases, in that order; junction bases with no gene match: 3. CDR1 is SGHRS and CDR2 is YFSETQ in the germline V gene. There are 13 residues in the CDR3. CDR3 amino acids: CASSLTTGDGYTF. The CDR3 DNA reads TGCGCCAGCAGCTTGACCACAGGGGATGGCTACACCTTC.

The chain combines TRBV18 with TRBJ2-3, with TRBD2 identical over 7 bases. The trim removed 0 bases at V and 0 bases at J, leaving 6 bases unmatched. Germline CDR1 is KGHSH and CDR2 is LQKENI. The length of the CDR3 is 17 residues. This CDR3 is CASSPPGSGMSTDTQYF. CDR3 DNA sequence: TGTGCCAGCTCACCACCGGGGAGCGGGATGAGCACAGATACGCAGTATTTT.

The chain joins TRBV2 to TRBJ2-7; D uncertain. V was clipped by 4 bases and J by 4 bases, with 5 bases between them. Germline V gene sequence: CDR1 SNHLY, CDR2 FYNNEI. The CDR3 is made up of 11 amino acids. CDR3 coding DNA: TGTGCCAGCAGTGCCTTATACGAGCAGTACTTC. Residues: CASSALYEQYF.

The V gene is TRBV24-1, the J gene TRBJ2-5, with 11 bases lining up with TRBD1. The CDR3 loop spans 16 amino acids. Trimming removed 5 bases from V and 1 base from J; junction bases left unmatched: 5. Germline values: CDR1 KGHDR, CDR2 SFDVKD. CDR3 in amino acids: CATSGTGQGAQETQYF. CDR3 DNA: TGTGCCACCAGTGGGACAGGACAGGGGGCCCAAGAGACCCAGTACTTC.

The CDR3: CASGLVYTGERYNEQFF. The CDR3 DNA follows: TGTGCTAGTGGTTTGGTCTATACGGGAGAGAGGTACAATGAGCAGTTCTTC. The rearrangement uses TRBV12-5 and TRBJ2-1, with a tentative D call TRBD2 (6 bases). The CDR3 extends over 17 amino acids. Trimming pared 0 bases from V and 4 bases from J, leaving 16 bases between. Per germline, CDR1 LGHNT and CDR2 FRNRAP.

This CDR3 reads CATSPGQTYEQYF. CDR3 DNA: TGTGCCACCAGTCCGGGACAGACCTACGAGCAGTACTTC. The rearrangement joins TRBV24-1 to TRBJ2-7, with TRBD1 identical over 7 bases. Germline trimming cut 6 bases from V and 2 bases from J; bases unmatched to any gene: 3. The CDR3 is 13 residues long. Germline values: CDR1 KGHDR, CDR2 SFDVKD.

The rearrangement uses TRBV27 and TRBJ2-1; no clear D. Germline values: CDR1 MNHEY, CDR2 SMNVEV (reference sequence). The length of the CDR3 is 13 residues. The V end was cut by 0 bases, the J end by 5 bases, with 5 bases between. The CDR3 sequence: CASSLSRNNEQFF. CDR3 DNA sequence: TGTGCCAGCAGTTTATCGAGGAACAATGAGCAGTTCTTC.

The chain links TRBV4-1 to TRBJ2-2, with D maybe TRBD2 (6 bases). CDR1 and CDR2 (germline): MGHRA, YSYEKL. CDR3 length: 15 residues. Trimming removed 6 bases from V and 6 bases from J, with 17 bases in between. Here the CDR3 DNA reads TGCGCCAGCAGGGTTCAAAGCGGGTACGCCGGGGAGCTGTTTTTT. The encoded protein is CASRVQSGYAGELFF.

The rearrangement joins TRBV18 to TRBJ1-1; 8 positions match TRBD1. Germline CDR1 and CDR2: KGHSH and LQKENI. The CDR3 covers 13 residues. Germline trimming cut 3 bases from V and 6 bases from J; bases unmatched to any gene: 3. CDR3 sequence (DNA): TGTGCCAGCTCACCTTCAGGGGGCCCTGAAGCTTTCTTT. It is translated as CASSPSGGPEAFF. Based on the CDR3 plus reference TRBV18 and TRBJ1-1, the full variable domain is NAGVMQNPRHLVRRRGQEARLRCSPMKGHSHVYWYRQLPEEGLKFMVYLQKENIIDESGMPKERFSAEFPKEGPSILRIQQVVRGDSAAYFCASSPSGGPEAFFGQGTRLTVV.

This clone was counted once. The V call is TRBV7-8, the J call TRBJ1-5; the match to TRBD1 covers 9 bases. Germline CDR1 SGHVS, CDR2 FQNEAQ. The CDR3 covers 14 residues. V was clipped by 4 bases and J by 3 bases; unmatched bases: 1. CDR3 sequence (DNA): TGTGCCAGCAGCTGGGACAGGGTCAATCAGCCCCAGCATTTT. Translation: CASSWDRVNQPQHF.

This clone was seen a single time. The junction departs from germline at one end; a sequencing error may be responsible. The chain joins TRBV3-1 (or the pseudogene TRBV3-2) to TRBJ1-5, with D perhaps TRBD1 (5 bases). The CDR3 spans 15 residues. Germline loops: CDR1 LGHDT, CDR2 YNNKEL (reference sequence). DNA for the CDR3: TGTGCCGGCAGCCAAGTTCTAGGGGCAAATCAGCCCCAGCATTTT. It yields the protein CAGSQVLGANQPQHF.

J is TRBJ1-4 and V is TRBV19; a weak D match, TRBD1 (5 bases). The CDR3 is 14 residues long. The germline gives CDR1 LNHDA, CDR2 SQIVND (reference sequence). V was trimmed by 0 bases and J by 7 bases, leaving 9 bases between them. CDR3 sequence reads: CASSIEGASEKLFF. As DNA, the CDR3 is TGTGCCAGTAGTATAGAAGGGGCGAGTGAAAAACTGTTTTTT.